Included here is one TCR beta chain sequence, with context. This specimen belongs to a study of sequential checkpoint blockade in melanoma. Background on the study: First-line arms were nivolumab then ipilimumab, or the reverse, randomized 1:1.

Only in-frame clones appear in the TCRdb table, and some are missing; sequencing was by immunoSEQ multiplex PCR. The data contain 3,500 or so clones, under 75% of them singletons. The sample's treatment: randomized to nivolumab then ipilimumab (arm A) or the reverse (arm B). No patient had prior DNA-damaging chemotherapy. Sorted cells were live CD3+CD8+, lacking CD19 and CD56, from PBMCs. In germline, CDR1 is SGDLS, CDR2 YYNGEE. The CDR3 is 15 residues long. Deletions cut 4 bases from V and 7 bases from J, with 17 bases between. This TCR was sampled from a human donor with melanoma. The specimen comprised CD8+ T cells sorted from blood (inferred from file names), sampled from a patient given nivolumab and ipilimumab in sequence. The chain employs TRBV9 and TRBJ2-2, with a possible D match to TRBD2 (6 bases). The CDR3: CASSPGGVIDGELFF. CDR3 DNA: TGTGCCAGCAGCCCGGGCGGGGTAATTGACGGGGAGCTGTTTTTT.